The entry below gives a single TCR beta chain sequence along with its context. This record belongs to a study of blood T cell repertoires in COVID-19. The assay was immunoSEQ multiplex PCR, and TCRdb's table has in-frame clones only and misses some. The sample has 120,000 or so clones, 65% to 80% seen once. The sample taken for sequencing was peripheral blood. This TCR was recovered from a human donor with acute or convalescent COVID-19. The donor label of this sample is uncertain.

The DNA of the CDR3 is TGTGCCATCAGCGGCGGGGCGAGCGGGGCTAATGAGCAGTTCTTC. This codes for CAISGGASGANEQFF. The rearrangement uses TRBV10-3 and TRBJ2-1; 7 bases match TRBD2. Germline V gene lookup returns CDR1 ENHRY and CDR2 SYGVKD. The CDR3 consists of 15 residues. V shed 6 bases, J shed 7 bases, and the junction held 12 bases outside the gene matches.